This T cell receptor (beta chain) is from a study of T cells in Graves' hyperthyroidism and ophthalmopathy. Patients were excluded for uncontrolled infection, other autoimmune disease, pregnancy or lactation. Trimming removed 2 bases from V and 5 bases from J, with 7 bases in between. The CDR3 is 13 residues long. Per the germline V gene, CDR1 is SGHKS and CDR2 is YYEKEE (reference sequence). TCR beta CDR3 regions were amplified from RNA. The primer set for the first-round RT-PCR of the TCR CDR3 was HTBI. TCRdb itself ran the multiplex PCR reads through MiXCR, one entry per CDR3 protein. The sample carries 800,000 or so distinct CDR3 sequences, approximately 40% recorded once.

Sequencing was carried out using blood. The clonotype was recovered from a young man with Graves' hyperthyroidism. The chain joins TRBV5-5 to TRBJ2-2; D uncertain. CDR3 coding DNA: TGTGCCAGCAGCTTAATAGGAACCGGGGAGCTGTTTTTT. Protein: CASSLIGTGELFF. Combining the CDR3 with reference TRBV5-5 and TRBJ2-2 gives the whole variable domain DAGVTQSPTHLIKTRGQQVTLRCSPISGHKSVSWYQQVLGQGPQFIFQYYEKEERGRGNFPDRFSARQFPNYSSELNVNALLLGDSALYLCASSLIGTGELFFGEGSRLTVL.